Below, 15 T cell receptor beta chains from the same sample are listed, as sequenced in a study of human T cells and chemical hapten exposure. Time point specified: patch test 3, about 24 weeks after DPC sensitization. Treatment specified: therapeutic diphenylcyclopropenone sensitization with weekly scalp DPC. TCRdb called the RACE reads again in MiXCR, with one record for every CDR3 protein. The table includes roughly 100,000 distinct CDR3 sequences, less than 40% detected once. The sequences come from whole blood, collected in connection with sensitization to the hapten diphenylcyclopropenone (DPC). The receptors were sampled from a man aged 35-49 years with alopecia areata. Some clones in this sample may be carry-over from other donors' samples.

This clonotype was seen a few times. The CDR3 reads CASSLGGTAGTDTQYF. CDR3 bases: TGTGCCAGCAGCTTAGGGGGGACTGCAGGCACAGATACGCAGTATTTT. J is TRBJ2-3 and V is TRBV11-2, with TRBD2 as a possible D gene (6 bases). The CDR3 sequence is 16 residues long. The V end lost 1 base, the J end lost 1 base, and 12 bases lay between the germline ends. CDR1 and CDR2 (germline): SGHAT, FQNNGV.

This chain connects TRBV20-1 to TRBJ2-7; 7 bases match TRBD1. The CDR3 runs to 13 residues. In germline, CDR1 is DFQATT, CDR2 SNEGSKA (reference sequence). Trimming removed 1 base from V and 2 bases from J; junction bases left unmatched: 2. CDR3 bases: TGCAGTGCTAGAGGACAGGGTCCCTACGAGCAGTACTTC. Translated, it gives CSARGQGPYEQYF.

The chain links TRBV24-1 to TRBJ1-5, with no clear D. The CDR3 is 12 amino acids. Germline CDR1 and CDR2: KGHDR and SFDVKD. The V end lost 6 bases, the J end lost 3 bases, and 5 bases lay between the germline ends. CDR3 DNA: TGTGCCACCAGTACGGTCAATCAGCCCCAGCATTTT. Its translation is CATSTVNQPQHF.

The gene calls are TRBV5-1 and TRBJ2-2, with 7 bases lining up with TRBD2. The germline V gene has CDR1 SGHRS and CDR2 YFSETQ. The CDR3 has 16 residues. V lost 6 bases, J lost 3 bases, and 11 bases stayed unmatched. The CDR3 nucleotides are TGCGCCAGCAATTTTATGGCGGGAGCTGACACCGGGGAGCTGTTTTTT. Translated: CASNFMAGADTGELFF. The whole variable domain, filled in from reference TRBV5-1 and TRBJ2-2, reads KAGVTQTPRYLIKTRGQQVTLSCSPISGHRSVSWYQQTPGQGLQFLFEYFSETQRNKGNFPGRFSGRQFSNSRSEMNVSTLELGDSALYLCASNFMAGADTGELFFGEGSRLTVL.

This clonotype appeared a few times. V gene TRBV6-6 combines with J gene TRBJ1-5; no definite D call. Germline V lookup: CDR1 MNHNY, CDR2 SVGAGI (reference sequence). This CDR3 spans 15 amino acids. The V gene lost 3 bases and the J gene lost 1 base, with 10 bases spanning the gap. CDR3 residues: CASSYLRQSNQPQHF. The CDR3 DNA reads as TGTGCCAGCAGTTATCTTCGGCAAAGCAATCAGCCCCAGCATTTT.

In this sample, this clonotype turned up a few times. The CDR3 DNA follows: TGTGCCAGCAGCTTAGACATCAGCAATCAGCCCCAGCATTTT. Residues: CASSLDISNQPQHF. The V call is TRBV7-9, the J call TRBJ1-5, with unresolved D. Germline V lookup: CDR1 SEHNR, CDR2 FQNEAQ (reference sequence). V shed 1 base and J shed 1 base, with 5 bases lying between them. The CDR3 spans 14 residues.

This rearrangement joins TRBV7-8 to TRBJ1-3; maybe TRBD1 (5 bases). V lost 6 bases and J 2 bases, leaving 14 bases between the germline ends. The CDR3 sequence is 15 residues long. CDR1 SGHVS and CDR2 FQNEAQ come from the germline V gene. The CDR3 DNA reads as TGTGCCAGCAGGCAGGCTTGGGGCGCTGGAAACACCATATATTTT. This codes for CASRQAWGAGNTIYF.

This clonotype was seen a handful of times. The chain has TRBV3-1 and TRBJ2-7; 7 nucleotides align to TRBD2. In germline, CDR1 is LGHDT, CDR2 YNNKEL (reference sequence). Germline trimming cut 1 base from V and 5 bases from J; bases unmatched to any gene: 2. The CDR3 covers 13 residues. The CDR3 is CASSQGGGHEQYF. The CDR3 DNA reads as TGTGCCAGCAGCCAAGGGGGAGGGCACGAGCAGTACTTC.

The chain links TRBV6-5 to TRBJ2-3; 8 bases map to TRBD2. CDR1 is MNHEY, CDR2 SVGAGI, per germline. V dropped 7 bases and J dropped 6; count of bases not matched to a gene: 12. This CDR3 region has 15 residues. This CDR3 reads CASNKPGLGFDTQYF. CDR3 nucleotides: TGTGCCAGCAACAAGCCGGGACTAGGCTTCGATACGCAGTATTTT.

This clonotype was detected only a few times. The chain uses TRBV12-3 or TRBV12-4 and TRBJ1-1; maybe TRBD1 (5 bases). V was pared by 0 bases and J by 9 bases, with 14 bases between. This CDR3 contains 14 residues. The CDR3 is CASSLAPGRGKAFF. CDR3 DNA sequence: TGTGCCAGCAGTTTAGCGCCTGGGCGGGGGAAAGCTTTCTTT.

This CDR3 reads CASSFLAGLNNEQFF. Written as DNA, the CDR3 is TGTGCCAGCAGTTTTCTAGCGGGCCTAAACAATGAGCAGTTCTTC. The chain couples TRBV12-3 or TRBV12-4 to TRBJ2-1, with 8 bases fitting TRBD2. This CDR3 region has 15 residues. After removal of 3 bases from V and 5 bases from J, the junction contained 6 bases not matched to a gene.

The chain is built from TRBV6-2 or TRBV6-3 and TRBJ1-1; D uncertain. CDR3 length: 14 residues. Germline V lookup: CDR1 MNHEY, CDR2 SVGEGT. V was shortened by 2 bases and J by 1 base, with 8 bases between the two germline ends. CDR3 in amino acids: CASSYGKGNTEAFF. Written as DNA, the CDR3 is TGTGCCAGCAGTTACGGAAAAGGGAACACTGAAGCTTTCTTT.

This clonotype appeared a few times. The chain uses TRBV7-2 and TRBJ2-7; 13 bases align to TRBD2. Germline V gene lookup returns CDR1 SGHTA and CDR2 FQGNSA. The CDR3 consists of 14 residues. V lost 5 bases to trimming and J lost 4 bases; unmatched junction nucleotides: 2. As DNA, the CDR3 is TGTGCCAGCAGCCCACTAGCGGGAGGGTACGAGCAGTACTTC. Translated: CASSPLAGGYEQYF.

This chain joins TRBV4-3 and TRBJ2-7; 7 bases match TRBD2. The CDR3 spans 18 residues. Germline trimming cut 10 bases from V and 2 bases from J; bases unmatched to any gene: 23. CDR1 is LGHNA and CDR2 is YSLEER in the germline V gene. In nucleotides, the CDR3 is TGCGCCACCCCACTCTTGTGGGGTGAGCGGGATTCAGCCTACGAGCAGTACTTC. It encodes CATPLLWGERDSAYEQYF.

The chain carries TRBV27 and TRBJ2-1; tentatively, D is TRBD1 (6 bases). There are 17 residues in the CDR3. Germline V CDR1 and CDR2: MNHEY, SMNVEV (reference sequence). The ends were cut back, 2 bases at V and 1 base at J, with 15 bases in the middle. The CDR3 is CASSLDPPGVSYNEQFF. In nucleotides, the CDR3 is TGTGCCAGCAGTTTAGACCCACCAGGGGTGTCCTACAATGAGCAGTTCTTC.